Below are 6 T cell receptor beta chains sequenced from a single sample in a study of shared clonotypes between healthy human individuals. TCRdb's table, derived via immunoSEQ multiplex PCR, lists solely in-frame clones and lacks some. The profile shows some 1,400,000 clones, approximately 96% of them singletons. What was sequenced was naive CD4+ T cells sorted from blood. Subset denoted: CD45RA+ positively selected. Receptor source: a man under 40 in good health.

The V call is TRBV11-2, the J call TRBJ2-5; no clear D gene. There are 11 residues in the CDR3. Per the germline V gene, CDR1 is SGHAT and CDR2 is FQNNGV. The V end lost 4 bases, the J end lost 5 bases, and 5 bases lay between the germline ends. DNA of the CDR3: TGTGCCAGCAGCTCATACGAGACCCAGTACTTC. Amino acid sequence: CASSSYETQYF.

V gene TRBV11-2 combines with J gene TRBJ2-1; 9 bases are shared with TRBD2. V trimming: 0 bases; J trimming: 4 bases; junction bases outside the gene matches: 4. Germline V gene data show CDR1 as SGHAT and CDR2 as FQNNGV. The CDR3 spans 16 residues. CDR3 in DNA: TGTGCCAGCAGCTTAGATTGGACTAGCGCTTACAATGAGCAGTTCTTC. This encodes CASSLDWTSAYNEQFF. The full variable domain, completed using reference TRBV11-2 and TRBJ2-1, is EAGVAQSPRYKIIEKRQSVAFWCNPISGHATLYWYQQILGQGPKLLIQFQNNGVVDDSQLPKDRFSAERLKGVDSTLKIQPAKLEDSAVYLCASSLDWTSAYNEQFFGPGTRLTVL.

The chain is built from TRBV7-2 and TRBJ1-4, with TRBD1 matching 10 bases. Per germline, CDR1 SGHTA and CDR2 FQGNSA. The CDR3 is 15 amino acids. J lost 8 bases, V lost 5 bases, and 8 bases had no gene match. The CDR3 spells CASSRQTGGAEKLFF. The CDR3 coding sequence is TGTGCCAGCAGCCGCCAGACAGGGGGCGCGGAAAAACTGTTTTTT.

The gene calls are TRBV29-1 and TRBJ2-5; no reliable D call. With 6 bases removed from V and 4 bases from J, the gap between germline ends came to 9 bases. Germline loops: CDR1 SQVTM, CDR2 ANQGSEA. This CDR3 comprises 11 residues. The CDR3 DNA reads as TGCAGCGTGTATGGGCGAGAGACCCAGTACTTC. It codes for CSVYGRETQYF.

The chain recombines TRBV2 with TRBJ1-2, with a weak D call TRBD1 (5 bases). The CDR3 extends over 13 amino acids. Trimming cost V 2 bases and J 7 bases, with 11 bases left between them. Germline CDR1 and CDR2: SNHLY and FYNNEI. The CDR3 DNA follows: TGTGCCAGCAGTGAAAGAGGGACTTTTGGCTACACCTTC. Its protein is CASSERGTFGYTF.

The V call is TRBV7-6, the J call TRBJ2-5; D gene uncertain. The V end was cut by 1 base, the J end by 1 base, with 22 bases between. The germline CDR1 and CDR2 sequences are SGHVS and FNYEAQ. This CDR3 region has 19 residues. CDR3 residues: CASSLGNRLNRKVQETQYF. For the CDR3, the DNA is TGTGCCAGCAGCTTAGGCAATCGTTTGAACAGAAAGGTCCAAGAGACCCAGTACTTC.